This T cell receptor beta chain was recorded in a study of post-analysis software for immune sequencing data. At the level of the study: Progressive-relapsing, secondary progressive and relapsing-remitting multiple sclerosis were among the disease courses included. Study-wide findings and caveats: In patients, a few TRBV segments were more frequent than in controls, with TRBV5-6, TRBV5-1 and TRBV20-1 among them. With F measure, samples from one preparation batch clustered together strongly. Controls' normalized Chao1 diversity significantly exceeded that of multiple sclerosis patients.

Prepared TCR beta cDNA libraries contained unique molecular identifiers. Between about 0.85 and 10 million T cells gave rise to approximately 520,000 cDNA molecules. TCRdb ran MiXCR on the PCR reads and lists one entry per CDR3 protein. Of 750,000 to 950,000 distinct CDR3 sequences in the sample, about 53% were seen once. The CDR3 consists of 16 residues. Germline-derived CDR1 and CDR2 are MDHEN and SYDVKM. Trimming cost V 5 bases and J 6 bases, with 20 bases left between them. Details on this clonotype: Antigen: not known.

Sample: blood. V and J are TRBV28 and TRBJ2-1; D is possibly TRBD2 (7 bases). The receptor's source is a girl aged 5-17 years with multiple sclerosis. CDR3 loop: CASSNRALAEGNEQFF. Here the CDR3 DNA reads TGTGCCAGCAGTAACAGGGCGCTAGCGGAAGGCAATGAGCAGTTCTTC.